These 20 T cell receptor beta chains were sequenced from one sample in a study of control samples from healthy donors and cancer patients. Measured with immunoSEQ multiplex PCR; TCRdb has only the in-frame clones, and not every one. The sample contains 150,000 or so clones, almost 90% of which appear only once. The sample comprised blood. The source of these receptors is a man aged 18 to 29 in good health.

The rearrangement uses TRBV27 and TRBJ2-7; 8 nucleotides match TRBD1. The trim removed 2 bases at V and 5 bases at J, leaving 2 bases unmatched. Germline V CDR1 and CDR2: MNHEY, SMNVEV (reference sequence). The CDR3 contains 13 residues. The CDR3 nucleotides read TGTGCCAGCAGTTTACAGGGGGCCGACGAGCAGTACTTC. This codes for CASSLQGADEQYF.

The gene calls are TRBV15 and TRBJ2-2; D is uncertain. CDR1 and CDR2 from the germline V gene are LNHNV and YYDKDF (reference sequence). The CDR3 has 14 amino acids. Trimming left V 0 bases short and J 5 bases short, with 7 bases between. The DNA for the CDR3 is TGTGCCACCAGCAGAGATGTCGGGACCGGGGAGCTGTTTTTT. Translated, it gives CATSRDVGTGELFF.

V and J are TRBV18 and TRBJ2-7, with D maybe TRBD2 (6 bases). This CDR3 comprises 14 residues. The V end was cut by 6 bases, the J end by 6 bases, with 18 bases between. Germline lookup yields CDR1 KGHSH and CDR2 LQKENI. CDR3 region: CASSSGLRGLEQYF. For the CDR3, the DNA is TGTGCCAGCTCGTCGGGACTTCGAGGCCTCGAGCAGTACTTC.

The rearrangement links TRBV29-1 to TRBJ2-5; 10 bases are a match to TRBD1. Germline values: CDR1 SQVTM, CDR2 ANQGSEA. Losses at the gene ends were 7 bases for V and 5 bases for J; bases not matched to a gene: 7. The CDR3 has 13 residues. CDR3 residues: CSAGQGTSETQYF. For the CDR3, the DNA is TGCAGCGCGGGACAGGGGACTTCGGAGACCCAGTACTTC.

The rearrangement links TRBV28 to TRBJ1-5; D perhaps matches TRBD1 (5 bases). Trimming stripped 6 bases from V and 0 bases from J, with 9 bases between. Germline-derived CDR1 and CDR2 are MDHEN and SYDVKM. The CDR3 is 14 amino acids. Written as DNA, the CDR3 is TGTGCCAGCAGGACAGAATATAGCAATCAGCCCCAGCATTTT. Translation: CASRTEYSNQPQHF. Filled out from reference TRBV28 and TRBJ1-5, the complete variable domain reads DVKVTQSSRYLVKRTGEKVFLECVQDMDHENMFWYRQDPGLGLRLIYFSYDVKMKEKGDIPEGYSVSREKKERFSLILESASTNQTSMYLCASRTEYSNQPQHFGDGTRLSIL.

The rearrangement links TRBV5-4 to TRBJ1-2; weak D call: TRBD1 (5 bases). V lost 0 bases and J lost 4, with 13 bases in between. Germline lookup yields CDR1 SGHNT and CDR2 YYREEE (reference sequence). The CDR3 extends over 15 amino acids. CDR3 loop: CASSLAGGEAYGYTF. The CDR3 nucleotides read TGTGCCAGCAGCTTGGCGGGGGGAGAGGCCTATGGCTACACCTTC.

The J gene is TRBJ2-4, the V gene TRBV28; D is ambiguous. V gave up 6 bases and J gave up 0 bases, with 18 bases separating them. The CDR3 is 17 amino acids. Germline lookup yields CDR1 MDHEN and CDR2 SYDVKM. DNA for the CDR3: TGTGCCAGCAGCTATGTCCGGCTTACTATAGCCAAAAACATTCAGTACTTC. Protein sequence: CASSYVRLTIAKNIQYF.

The chain joins TRBV6-2 or TRBV6-3 to TRBJ2-7, with 8 bases that match TRBD2. The CDR3 runs to 15 residues. Germline V CDR1 and CDR2: MNHEY, SVGEGT. Trimming cost V 0 bases and J 2 bases; bases outside gene matches: 3. The CDR3 nucleotides are TGTGCCAGCAGTTACTCTTGGACTAGCACCTACGAGCAGTACTTC. Translating it yields CASSYSWTSTYEQYF.

The chain has TRBV11-2 and TRBJ2-2, with no clear D. CDR1 is SGHAT and CDR2 is FQNNGV in the germline V gene. The CDR3 covers 14 residues. V gave up 3 bases and J gave up 7 bases, with 12 bases separating them. CDR3 sequence reads: CASSFHKGIGELFF. CDR3 coding DNA: TGTGCCAGCAGCTTTCACAAGGGAATCGGGGAGCTGTTTTTT.

This clone was observed at least ten times. The J gene is TRBJ1-2, the V gene TRBV9; TRBD1 might be the D (5 bases). This CDR3 is built from 15 residues. Germline lookup yields CDR1 SGDLS and CDR2 YYNGEE. V lost 4 bases, J lost 2 bases, and 15 bases lay in between. The chain's CDR3 is CASSPRDRGNYGYTF. The CDR3 DNA is TGTGCCAGCAGCCCCCGCGATCGGGGGAACTATGGCTACACCTTC.

The chain recombines TRBV7-2 with TRBJ2-7; possibly TRBD1 for D (5 bases). The CDR3 runs 15 residues. Looked up from germline, CDR1 is SGHTA and CDR2 is FQGNSA. The V end lost 5 bases, the J end lost 2 bases, and 16 bases lay between the germline ends. The CDR3 spells CASSVRQWGAYEQYF. As DNA, the CDR3 is TGTGCCAGCAGCGTCCGACAGTGGGGCGCCTACGAGCAGTACTTC. The full variable domain, completed using reference TRBV7-2 and TRBJ2-7, is GAGVSQSPSNKVTEKGKDVELRCDPISGHTALYWYRQSLGQGLEFLIYFQGNSAPDKSGLPSDRFSAERTGGSVSTLTIQRTQQEDSAVYLCASSVRQWGAYEQYFGPGTRLTVT.

This chain connects TRBV27 to TRBJ2-7; 8 nucleotides line up with TRBD1. Germline CDR1 is MNHEY and CDR2 is SMNVEV (reference sequence). The CDR3 length is 14 residues. Losses at the gene ends were 3 bases for V and 3 bases for J; bases not matched to a gene: 4. CDR3 coding DNA: TGTGCCAGCAGTTTCACAGGACAGGGCTACGAGCAGTACTTC. Its translation is CASSFTGQGYEQYF.

The genes are TRBV6-6 and TRBJ2-5; 7 bases are shared with TRBD2. The CDR3 spans 14 residues. CDR1 and CDR2 (germline): MNHNY, SVGAGI (reference sequence). J was trimmed by 3 bases and V by 3 bases; bases with no gene match: 4. The CDR3 protein is CASSYVGREETQYF. As DNA, the CDR3 is TGTGCCAGCAGTTATGTAGGGAGGGAAGAGACCCAGTACTTC.

This clone was observed a handful of times. The J gene is TRBJ1-5, the V gene TRBV2; 7 bases fit TRBD1. The J segment lost 5 bases and the V segment lost 6 bases, leaving 25 bases of the junction unmatched. The CDR3 totals 20 residues. The germline V gene has CDR1 SNHLY and CDR2 FYNNEI. DNA of the CDR3: TGTGCCAGCAGCGCCCCCAGACAGGGTTCAGGGCGACTCTCTGATCAGCCCCAGCATTTT. Protein product: CASSAPRQGSGRLSDQPQHF.

The DNA of the CDR3 is TGTGCCTGGAGTGTAACCCGGGGGGAGCAGTTCTTC. This encodes CAWSVTRGEQFF. The V call is TRBV30, the J call TRBJ2-1, with D perhaps TRBD2 (6 bases). V was shortened by 0 bases and J by 10 bases, with 10 bases between the two germline ends. The V gene's germline CDR1 is GTSNPN and CDR2 SVGIG (reference sequence). CDR3 length: 12 amino acids.

This rearrangement joins TRBV6-6 to TRBJ2-2; D gene unclear. Per the germline V gene, CDR1 is MNHNY and CDR2 is SVGAGI (reference sequence). V gave up 4 bases and J gave up 8 bases, with 8 bases separating them. The CDR3 is 12 amino acids. CDR3: CASSSPEGELFF. The CDR3 nucleotides read TGTGCCAGCAGTTCCCCGGAGGGGGAGCTGTTTTTT.

J is TRBJ1-6 and V is TRBV12-3 or TRBV12-4, with 8 bases lining up with TRBD1. This CDR3 comprises 13 residues. V shed 5 bases and J 10 bases; nucleotides not matched to a gene: 4. CDR3 region: CASSPDRGSPLHF. The CDR3, as DNA: TGTGCCAGCAGTCCCGACAGGGGCTCACCCCTCCACTTT.

This clone was picked up one time. The chain is built from TRBV6-5 and TRBJ1-1; D perhaps matches TRBD1 (6 bases). The CDR3 length is 15 residues. Germline CDR1 is MNHEY and CDR2 is SVGAGI. V was cut by 4 bases and J by 0 bases, with 12 bases left in between. The CDR3 loop reads CASSFSRTVNTEAFF. In DNA, the CDR3 is TGTGCCAGCAGTTTTTCCCGGACAGTGAACACTGAAGCTTTCTTT.

The genes are TRBV5-1 and TRBJ2-3, with D possibly TRBD2 on 6 matching bases. Trimming took 0 bases from V and 1 from J, leaving 9 bases between them. The CDR3 spans 15 residues. Germline CDR1 SGHRS, CDR2 YFSETQ. The CDR3 loop is CASSLGGGGTDTQYF. The CDR3 region has the DNA TGCGCCAGCAGCTTGGGTGGCGGGGGCACAGATACGCAGTATTTT.

The V and J genes are TRBV7-6 and TRBJ2-2, with 13 positions matching TRBD2. The CDR3 extends over 16 amino acids. Unmatched junction bases numbered 6, after V lost 5 bases and J lost 6 bases. Germline CDR1 and CDR2: SGHVS and FNYEAQ. The CDR3 spells CASSPLAGGPSGELFF. CDR3 nucleotide sequence: TGTGCCAGCAGCCCACTAGCGGGGGGGCCATCCGGGGAGCTGTTTTTT.